Listed below are T cell receptor beta chains from one sample, sequenced in a study of cytomegalovirus exposure and HLA in healthy donors. TCRdb's table, derived via immunoSEQ multiplex PCR, lists solely in-frame clones and lacks some. The sample lists approximately 170,000 clones; approximately 84% were seen once. The specimen was PBMCs. Receptors were obtained from a woman aged 50 to 65 in good health and CMV-seropositive. Both conserved end residues are part of each CDR3. The D gene is left open where the match is weak. Rows give clone size only sometimes, using once, few, many, or a class for an expanded clone.

d_gene,v_gene,j_gene,abundance,CDR3aa,CDR3nt
TRBD2,TRBV7-2,TRBJ2-5,once,CASSLAGLAGGETQYF,TGTGCCAGCAGCTTAGCGGGACTAGCGGGGGGAGAGACCCAGTACTTC
TRBD1,TRBV28,TRBJ1-4,.,CASSLSGTENEKLFF,TGTGCCAGCAGTTTATCCGGGACAGAGAATGAAAAACTGTTTTTT
.,TRBV19,TRBJ1-2,once,CASSIDGGLGRGYTF,TGTGCCAGTAGTATAGACGGAGGACTCGGCCGTGGCTACACCTTC
TRBD1,TRBV29-1,TRBJ1-2,.,CSVGDRGYGYTF,TGCAGCGTGGGGGACAGGGGCTATGGCTACACCTTC
.,TRBV5-1,TRBJ1-2,.,CASSTRTANYGYTF,TGCGCCAGCAGCACCCGGACAGCTAACTATGGCTACACCTTC
TRBD2,TRBV6-5,TRBJ2-7,.,CASTKGLAGNEQYF,TGTGCCAGCACCAAGGGACTAGCGGGAAACGAGCAGTACTTC
TRBD1,TRBV7-9,TRBJ1-1,.,CSSSEAGTGHTEAFF,TGTTCCAGCAGCGAGGCCGGGACAGGGCACACTGAAGCTTTCTTT
TRBD1,TRBV7-9,TRBJ1-6,.,CASSLIMDRGHSPLHF,TGTGCCAGCAGCTTGATTATGGACAGGGGGCACTCACCCCTCCACTTT
.,TRBV5-1,TRBJ2-1,.,CASSFAGTLINEQFF,TGCGCCAGCAGCTTTGCCGGGACTCTGATTAATGAGCAGTTCTTC
.,TRBV4-2,TRBJ1-2,.,CASSRPAASQGNYGYTF,TGTGCCAGCAGCCGCCCCGCGGCGTCGCAGGGGAACTATGGCTACACCTTC
TRBD2,TRBV23-1,TRBJ2-5,once,CASSHQTSGGKQYF,TGCGCCAGCAGTCACCAGACTAGCGGGGGCAAGCAGTACTTC
.,TRBV5-6,TRBJ1-1,.,CASSIYSYTEAFF,TGTGCCAGCAGCATATATTCGTACACTGAAGCTTTCTTT
.,TRBV7-2,TRBJ1-1,.,CASSLWGEGRKRAFF,TGTGCCAGCAGCTTATGGGGGGAGGGGAGAAAAAGAGCTTTCTTT
.,TRBV5-1,TRBJ2-1,.,CASSLVRGRYNEQFF,TGCGCCAGCAGCTTAGTAAGGGGAAGGTATAATGAGCAGTTCTTC
.,TRBV7-9,TRBJ1-3,.,CASSPDRDLLSDGNTIYF,TGTGCCAGCAGCCCCGACCGGGATCTTCTTAGCGATGGAAACACCATATATTTT
TRBD1,TRBV5-6,TRBJ1-1,.,CASSLPGQTHTEAFF,TGTGCCAGCAGCTTACCGGGACAGACTCACACTGAAGCTTTCTTT
.,TRBV19,TRBJ2-7,.,CASRKERGSTYEQYF,TGTGCCAGTAGGAAGGAGCGTGGGAGTACCTACGAGCAGTACTTC
TRBD1,TRBV27,TRBJ2-5,.,CASSLSRSRQGLGETQYF,TGTGCCAGCAGTTTATCGCGTAGCCGACAGGGTTTAGGGGAGACCCAGTACTTC
TRBD1,TRBV10-3,TRBJ1-1,.,CATSDREGSEAFF,TGTGCCACTTCCGACAGGGAAGGATCTGAAGCTTTCTTT
TRBD1,TRBV30,TRBJ1-6,few,CAWNLETGGPNSPLHF,TGTGCCTGGAACCTTGAGACAGGGGGCCCGAATTCACCCCTCCACTTT
TRBD1,TRBV27,TRBJ1-2,once,CASSSGRQGGYTF,TGTGCCAGCAGTTCCGGGCGACAGGGGGGCTACACCTTC
.,TRBV7-2,TRBJ1-5,.,CASSLWSGENNQPQHF,TGTGCCAGCAGCTTATGGTCAGGGGAGAACAATCAGCCCCAGCATTTT
TRBD2,TRBV7-8,TRBJ2-1,.,CASSGLAGGNNEQFF,TGTGCCAGCAGCGGACTAGCGGGGGGTAACAATGAGCAGTTCTTC
TRBD1,TRBV4-1,TRBJ1-3,few,CASSQSLTGSMGNTIYF,TGCGCCAGCAGCCAATCCTTGACAGGGTCGATGGGAAACACCATATATTTT
.,TRBV7-4,TRBJ1-5,.,CASSLAFGQHNQPQHF,TGTGCCAGCAGCTTAGCGTTCGGACAGCACAATCAGCCCCAGCATTTT
.,TRBV5-6,TRBJ2-3,.,CASSLVDRPSTDTQYF,TGTGCCAGCAGCTTGGTGGACAGACCTAGCACAGATACGCAGTATTTT
TRBD2,TRBV7-9,TRBJ2-7,.,CASSTGLAAYEQYF,TGTGCCAGCAGCACAGGACTAGCGGCATACGAGCAGTACTTC
.,TRBV19,TRBJ1-5,.,CASSHLTGNQPQHF,TGTGCCAGTAGTCATTTGACAGGCAATCAGCCCCAGCATTTT
TRBD1,TRBV6-1,TRBJ1-6,.,CASSGQGPVSPLHF,TGTGCCAGCAGTGGACAGGGCCCGGTCTCACCCCTCCACTTT
TRBD2,TRBV30,TRBJ2-1,.,CAWSAYLGLAGVGNEQFF,TGTGCCTGGAGTGCCTACTTAGGGCTAGCGGGGGTGGGCAATGAGCAGTTCTTC
.,TRBV2,TRBJ1-2,.,CACADEQNYGYTF,TGTGCCTGCGCCGATGAACAGAACTATGGCTACACCTTC
.,TRBV7-9,TRBJ1-1,.,CSSSLEGMNTEAFF,TGTTCCAGCAGCTTGGAGGGGATGAACACTGAAGCTTTCTTT
TRBD2,TRBV7-2,TRBJ2-7,.,CASSLGKRGYEQYF,TGTGCCAGCAGCTTAGGGAAGCGGGGCTACGAGCAGTACTTC
.,TRBV27,TRBJ1-2,.,CASSSPPRGYGYTF,TGTGCCAGCAGTAGCCCTCCCCGGGGGTATGGCTACACCTTC
.,TRBV15,TRBJ1-4,.,CATSRGDRGHPNEKLFF,TGTGCCACCAGCAGAGGAGATAGGGGACATCCTAATGAAAAACTGTTTTTT
.,TRBV7-3,TRBJ2-5,.,CASSLNGGPKETQYF,TGTGCCAGCAGCTTAAACGGGGGGCCAAAGGAGACCCAGTACTTC
.,TRBV4-2,TRBJ2-7,.,CASSPTTLSYEQYF,TGTGCCAGCAGCCCCACGACTCTCTCCTACGAGCAGTACTTC
TRBD2,TRBV7-2,TRBJ2-1,.,CASSVLAGGYNEQFF,TGTGCCAGCAGCGTACTAGCGGGGGGATACAATGAGCAGTTCTTC
.,TRBV4-2,TRBJ2-3,.,CASSPLATGEADTQYF,TGTGCCAGCAGCCCTTTAGCCACAGGGGAGGCAGATACGCAGTATTTT